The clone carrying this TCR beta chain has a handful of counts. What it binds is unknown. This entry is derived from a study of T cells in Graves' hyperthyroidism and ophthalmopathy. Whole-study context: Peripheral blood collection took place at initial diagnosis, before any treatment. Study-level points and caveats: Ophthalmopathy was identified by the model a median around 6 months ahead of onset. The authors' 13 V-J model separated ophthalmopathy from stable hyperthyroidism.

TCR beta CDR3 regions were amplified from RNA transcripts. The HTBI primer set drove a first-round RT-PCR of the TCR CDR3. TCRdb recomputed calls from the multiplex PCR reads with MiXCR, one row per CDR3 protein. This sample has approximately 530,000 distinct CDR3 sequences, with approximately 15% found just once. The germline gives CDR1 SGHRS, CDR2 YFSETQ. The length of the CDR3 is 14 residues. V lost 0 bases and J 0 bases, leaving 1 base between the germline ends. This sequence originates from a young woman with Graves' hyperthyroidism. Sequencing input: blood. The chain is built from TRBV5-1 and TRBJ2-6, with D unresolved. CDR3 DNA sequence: TGCGCCAGCAGCTTGGTCTCTGGGGCCAACGTCCTGACTTTC. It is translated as CASSLVSGANVLTF.